These T cell receptor beta chains were read from a single sample in a study of identical twins. TCRdb redid the calling of the 5' RACE reads with MiXCR, one entry per CDR3 protein. The sample records hundreds of thousands of distinct CDR3 sequences, 21% being singletons. The sample was also linked to a second study, of T cells expressing NK-cell markers.

Material for sequencing was PBMCs. These receptors all come from a woman between 18 and 30 years old in good health. Each CDR3 is given with its conserved first and last residue. A D gene is named only where the DNA matches it firmly. Clone size, where shown, is once, few, many, or a class for clones that have expanded.

j_call clone_size d_call v_call cdr3_aa cdr3_nt
TRBJ2-7 . . TRBV9 CASSVAGASSEQYF TGTGCCAGCAGCGTAGCTGGGGCTAGCTCCGAGCAGTACTTC
TRBJ2-1 many TRBD2 TRBV12-3/TRBV12-4 CASSLVGRALGEQFF TGTGCCAGCAGTTTAGTCGGGAGGGCCTTGGGTGAGCAGTTCTTC
TRBJ2-5 few TRBD2 TRBV20-1 CSASTLAGDGETQYF TGCAGTGCCTCGACGCTAGCGGGGGACGGGGAGACCCAGTACTTC
TRBJ2-1 . . TRBV5-1 CASSLYVQVSYNEQFF TGCGCCAGCAGCTTATACGTACAGGTCTCCTACAATGAGCAGTTCTTC
TRBJ2-3 . TRBD2 TRBV13 CASSPLAGGSRTDTQYF TGTGCCAGCAGCCCCTTAGCGGGAGGATCCCGCACAGATACGCAGTATTTT
TRBJ2-1 . . TRBV7-9 CASSPPRGMSYNEQFF TGTGCCAGCAGCCCACCACGGGGGATGTCCTACAATGAGCAGTTCTTC
TRBJ2-7 few TRBD1 TRBV18 CASSHTQDRGEQYF TGTGCCAGCTCACACACGCAAGACAGGGGCGAGCAGTACTTC
TRBJ2-1 many . TRBV30 CAWSTAGGEVPYNEQFF TGTGCCTGGAGTACGGCAGGCGGCGAAGTACCCTACAATGAGCAGTTCTTC
TRBJ2-5 once TRBD1 TRBV20-1 CSARQPGTAQETQYF TGCAGTGCCAGACAGCCTGGGACAGCCCAAGAGACCCAGTACTTC
TRBJ2-1 few TRBD1 TRBV10-3 CAIMAGAGQDTPQGYNEQFF TGTGCCATCATGGCGGGCGCGGGACAGGATACCCCACAGGGTTACAATGAGCAGTTCTTC
TRBJ2-2 . . TRBV21-1 CASSKVNFELVRDRAGELFF TGTGCCAGCAGCAAAGTGAACTTTGAACTTGTCCGGGACAGAGCCGGGGAGCTGTTTTTT
TRBJ1-1 . . TRBV7-6 CASSLGEFAEAFF TGTGCCAGCAGCTTAGGGGAATTCGCTGAAGCTTTCTTT
TRBJ2-5 . TRBD2 TRBV11-2 CASSLVPPGTSGQETQYF TGTGCCAGCAGCTTAGTACCCCCCGGGACTAGCGGCCAAGAGACCCAGTACTTC